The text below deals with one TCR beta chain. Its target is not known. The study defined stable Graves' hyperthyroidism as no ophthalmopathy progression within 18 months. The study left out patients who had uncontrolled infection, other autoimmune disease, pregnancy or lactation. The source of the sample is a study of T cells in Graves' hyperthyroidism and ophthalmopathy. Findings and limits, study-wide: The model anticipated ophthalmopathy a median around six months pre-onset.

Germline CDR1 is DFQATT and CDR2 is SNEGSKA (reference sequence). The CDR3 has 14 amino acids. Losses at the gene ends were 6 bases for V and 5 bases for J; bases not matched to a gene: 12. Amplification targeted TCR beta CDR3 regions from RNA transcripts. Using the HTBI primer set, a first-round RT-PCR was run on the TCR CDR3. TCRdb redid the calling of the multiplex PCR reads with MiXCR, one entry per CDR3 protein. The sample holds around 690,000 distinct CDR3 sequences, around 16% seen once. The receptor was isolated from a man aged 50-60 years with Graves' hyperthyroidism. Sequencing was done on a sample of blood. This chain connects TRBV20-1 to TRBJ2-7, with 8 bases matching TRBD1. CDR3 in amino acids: CSALVTGVFDEQYF. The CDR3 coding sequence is TGCAGTGCGTTAGTGACAGGGGTTTTCGACGAGCAGTACTTC.